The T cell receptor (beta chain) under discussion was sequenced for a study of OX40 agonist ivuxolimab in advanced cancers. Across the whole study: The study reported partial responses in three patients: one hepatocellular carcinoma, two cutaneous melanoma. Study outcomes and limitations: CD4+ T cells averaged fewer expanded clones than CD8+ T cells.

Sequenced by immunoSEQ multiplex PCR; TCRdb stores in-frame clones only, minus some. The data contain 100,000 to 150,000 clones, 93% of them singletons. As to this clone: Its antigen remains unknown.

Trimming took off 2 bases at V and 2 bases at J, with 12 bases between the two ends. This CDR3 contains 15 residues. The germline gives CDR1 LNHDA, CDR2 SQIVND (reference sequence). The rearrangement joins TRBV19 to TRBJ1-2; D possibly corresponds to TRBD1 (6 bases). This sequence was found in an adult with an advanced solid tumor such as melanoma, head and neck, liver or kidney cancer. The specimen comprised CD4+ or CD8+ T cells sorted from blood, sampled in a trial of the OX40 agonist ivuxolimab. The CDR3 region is CASSILTGANYGYTF. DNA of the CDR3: TGTGCCAGTAGTATACTGACAGGAGCGAACTATGGCTACACCTTC.